One sample yielded the 20 T cell receptor beta chains listed below, sequenced in a study of Ad26.COV2.S vaccination and SARS-CoV-2 variants. Specified treatment: 15 to 20 received Ad26.COV2.S at low or high dose, single or two shots; about five received placebo; per-sample allocation not given. The investigators took samples on day 63 after the first vaccine or placebo injection. Using immunoSEQ multiplex PCR, the repertoire was profiled, and TCRdb retains in-frame clones only, with some absent. The sample records 410,000 or so clones, approximately 92% being singletons. The sequencing here drew on peripheral blood, taken in a trial of Ad26.COV2.S vaccine versus placebo. The source is a person between 18 and 59 years old who received the Ad26.COV2.S COVID-19 vaccine or a placebo.

V gene TRBV11-2 combines with J gene TRBJ1-1, with unresolved D. The CDR3 is 14 residues long. V dropped 1 base and J dropped 5 bases, with 11 bases sitting between them. CDR1 is SGHAT and CDR2 is FQNNGV in the germline V gene. The CDR3 DNA reads as TGTGCCAGCAGCTTAGGGGCGATCGGGACTGAAGCTTTCTTT. Protein sequence: CASSLGAIGTEAFF.

The chain couples TRBV9 to TRBJ2-3; TRBD1 is a possible D gene (6 bases). Germline V gene sequence: CDR1 SGDLS, CDR2 YYNGEE. V was cut by 0 bases and J by 2 bases, with 19 bases left in between. The CDR3 totals 18 residues. CDR3 region: CASSVGQGSRFYTDTQYF. CDR3 DNA: TGTGCCAGCAGCGTAGGTCAGGGGAGTCGCTTTTACACAGATACGCAGTATTTT.

In its sample, this clone was seen once. CDR3 region: CASSLTGSSYNEQFF. The CDR3 nucleotides read TGTGCCAGCAGCTTGACAGGTAGCTCCTACAATGAGCAGTTCTTC. The rearrangement joins TRBV7-8 to TRBJ2-1; a weak D match, TRBD1 (6 bases). CDR1 SGHVS and CDR2 FQNEAQ come from the germline V gene. The V end lost 3 bases, the J end lost 0 bases, and 9 bases lay between the germline ends. The CDR3 has 15 residues.

This chain links TRBV19 with TRBJ2-7; D perhaps matches TRBD1 (7 bases). The germline gives CDR1 LNHDA, CDR2 SQIVND (reference sequence). CDR3 size: 12 residues. V dropped 3 bases and J dropped 6 bases, with 9 bases sitting between them. CDR3 in amino acids: CASSMQGGEQYF. The DNA for the CDR3 is TGTGCCAGTAGTATGCAGGGGGGCGAGCAGTACTTC.

The chain has TRBV7-9 and TRBJ1-3; unclear D gene. V gave up 5 bases and J gave up 3 bases, with 17 bases separating them. Germline CDR1 reads SEHNR; CDR2 reads FQNEAQ (reference sequence). There are 16 residues in the CDR3. The CDR3 DNA reads as TGTGCCAGCAGCCTCACCTTTGTCGGGGATGGAAACACCATATATTTT. Its translation: CASSLTFVGDGNTIYF.

The V gene is TRBV3-1 (or the pseudogene TRBV3-2), the J gene TRBJ2-1, with D possibly being TRBD1 or TRBD2 (5 bases each). The CDR3 length is 15 residues. The ends were cut back, 6 bases at V and 4 bases at J, with 16 bases in the middle. The germline gives CDR1 LGHDT, CDR2 YNNKEL (reference sequence). The CDR3 is CASSFRDPGYNEQFF. CDR3 nucleotide sequence: TGTGCCAGCAGTTTCCGGGACCCCGGTTACAATGAGCAGTTCTTC.

This chain joins TRBV28 and TRBJ2-6; 8 bases fit TRBD1. J lost 0 bases, V lost 0 bases, and 4 bases had no gene match. The CDR3 is 18 residues long. The germline V gene has CDR1 MDHEN and CDR2 SYDVKM. In DNA form, the CDR3 reads TGTGCCAGCAGTTTATGGGGACAGGAGAGCTCTGGGGCCAACGTCCTGACTTTC. Translating gives CASSLWGQESSGANVLTF. The full variable domain, completed using reference TRBV28 and TRBJ2-6, is DVKVTQSSRYLVKRTGEKVFLECVQDMDHENMFWYRQDPGLGLRLIYFSYDVKMKEKGDIPEGYSVSREKKERFSLILESASTNQTSMYLCASSLWGQESSGANVLTFGAGSRLTVL.

V and J are TRBV2 and TRBJ1-4; D is unresolved. This CDR3 contains 14 residues. CDR1 SNHLY and CDR2 FYNNEI come from the germline V gene. V was trimmed by 7 bases and J by 4 bases, leaving 13 bases between them. The CDR3 nucleotides read TGTGCCAGCAACTATATACCTTATAATGAAAAACTGTTTTTT. Translated, it gives CASNYIPYNEKLFF.

The chain combines TRBV9 with TRBJ2-7; D uncertain. Germline loops: CDR1 SGDLS, CDR2 YYNGEE. Trimming removed 3 bases from V and 2 bases from J, with 15 bases in between. The CDR3 has 15 residues. The CDR3 loop reads CASSGGPTYTYEQYF. The CDR3 DNA is TGTGCCAGCAGCGGTGGACCCACATATACCTACGAGCAGTACTTC.

This chain connects TRBV30 to TRBJ2-2, with D maybe TRBD2 (7 bases). This CDR3 has 21 amino acids. V lost 1 base, J lost 5 bases, and 32 bases lay in between. From germline, CDR1 is GTSNPN and CDR2 SVGIG (reference sequence). DNA for the CDR3: TGTGCCTGGAGTGGACCAATGGCGGGGGCCCTAATTCGGGGTGGTACCGGGGAGCTGTTTTTT. This sequence encodes CAWSGPMAGALIRGGTGELFF.

The J gene is TRBJ1-2, the V gene TRBV9, with D uncertain. The ends were cut back, 7 bases at V and 4 bases at J, with 11 bases in the middle. CDR3 length: 12 residues. Germline values: CDR1 SGDLS, CDR2 YYNGEE. The CDR3 reads CASRTSSYGYTF. CDR3 DNA sequence: TGTGCCAGCCGTACGAGTTCCTATGGCTACACCTTC.

In this sample, this clone turned up once. The J gene is TRBJ1-3, the V gene TRBV6-5; D is perhaps TRBD1 (5 bases). V was pared by 6 bases and J by 2 bases, with 14 bases between. The V gene's germline CDR1 is MNHEY and CDR2 SVGAGI. This CDR3 is 15 amino acids long. CDR3 nucleotide sequence: TGTGCCAGCAGCCTATATGGGGGGACTGGAAACACCATATATTTT. It translates to CASSLYGGTGNTIYF.

This chain uses TRBV28 with TRBJ2-7; D not certain. The CDR3 is 16 amino acids. Germline V gives CDR1 MDHEN, CDR2 SYDVKM. Trimming shortened V by 6 bases and J by 1 base, and 19 bases separated the two germline ends. CDR3 amino acids: CASRPWVSASSYEQYF. The CDR3 bases are TGTGCCAGCAGACCATGGGTCTCCGCTTCTTCCTACGAGCAGTACTTC.

This chain links TRBV27 with TRBJ2-7; D perhaps matches TRBD1 (6 bases). The germline gives CDR1 MNHEY, CDR2 SMNVEV (reference sequence). The CDR3 consists of 12 residues. Trimming took off 2 bases at V and 6 bases at J, with 8 bases between the two ends. For the CDR3, the DNA is TGTGCCAGCAGTTTAACAGGGATCGAGCAGTACTTC. Its protein is CASSLTGIEQYF.

This sequence joins TRBV6-5 and TRBJ1-4; 9 bases are a match to TRBD1. Germline CDR1 and CDR2: MNHEY and SVGAGI. The CDR3 has 15 amino acids. Unmatched junction bases numbered 4, after V lost 0 bases and J lost 8 bases. The CDR3 DNA reads as TGTGCCAGCAGTTACTCGTGGACAGGGGACGAAAAACTGTTTTTT. Protein: CASSYSWTGDEKLFF.

The CDR3 reads CASSLFPGGSGTDTQYF. The CDR3 bases are TGTGCCAGCAGTTTATTTCCAGGGGGCTCGGGCACAGATACGCAGTATTTT. V gene TRBV27 combines with J gene TRBJ2-3, with TRBD1 matching over 8 bases. The CDR3 is 17 residues long. Unmatched junction bases numbered 7, after V lost 1 base and J lost 1 base. CDR1 is MNHEY, CDR2 SMNVEV, per germline (reference sequence).

With regard to this clone: Other nucleotide sequences in the sample specify the same CDR3. The CDR3 protein is CASSQDRGAYEQYF. The CDR3 DNA is TGCGCCAGCAGCCAAGATCGAGGAGCCTACGAGCAGTACTTC. V usage is TRBV4-3 and J usage is TRBJ2-7; unclear D gene. The CDR3 spans 14 residues. V was shortened by 0 bases and J by 2 bases, with 8 bases between the two germline ends. CDR1 and CDR2 from the germline V gene are LGHNA and YSLEER.

The chain carries TRBV6-2 or TRBV6-3 and TRBJ2-5; perhaps TRBD1 as D (6 bases). Germline loops: CDR1 MNHEY, CDR2 SVGEGT. The V and J ends lost 5 bases and 3 bases respectively, with 10 bases between them. This CDR3 has 13 residues. The CDR3 loop reads CASSQWTEETQYF. Here the CDR3 DNA reads TGTGCCAGCAGTCAGTGGACAGAAGAGACCCAGTACTTC.

To note about this clone: Different DNA sequences within this sample yield the same CDR3. V gene TRBV18 combines with J gene TRBJ2-5, with D hard to call. This CDR3 region has 11 residues. Germline-derived CDR1 and CDR2 are KGHSH and LQKENI. Trimming cost V 3 bases and J 5 bases, with 4 bases left between them. For the CDR3, the DNA is TGTGCCAGCTCACCCTCGGAGACCCAGTACTTC. Residues: CASSPSETQYF. The whole variable domain, remainder taken from reference TRBV18 and TRBJ2-5, is NAGVMQNPRHLVRRRGQEARLRCSPMKGHSHVYWYRQLPEEGLKFMVYLQKENIIDESGMPKERFSAEFPKEGPSILRIQQVVRGDSAAYFCASSPSETQYFGPGTRLLVL.

This chain joins TRBV9 and TRBJ1-2; D unclear. The CDR3 spans 12 residues. Germline assignment: CDR1 SGDLS and CDR2 YYNGEE. Trimming shortened V by 2 bases and J by 6 bases, and 8 bases separated the two germline ends. CDR3: CASSVLEDGYTF. DNA for the CDR3: TGTGCCAGCAGCGTCCTGGAGGATGGCTACACCTTC.